Listed below are T cell receptor beta chains from one sample, sequenced in a study of early stage breast cancer tumors. Repertoires were generated with immunoSEQ multiplex PCR, while TCRdb's copy carries only in-frame clones and drops some. This table has about 24,000 clones, 55% to 80% appearing once. Source material: breast tumor tissue. These receptor sequences come from a person between 55 and 70 years old with breast cancer. The CDR3 runs from the conserved cysteine through the conserved F or W. Fields, in order: V gene, clone size, D gene, J gene, CDR3 protein, CDR3 DNA. A D gene is named only where the DNA matches it firmly. Size tells how often a clone was seen (once, few, many) or the class of an expanded clone, and some rows leave it out.

>TRBV18|-|TRBD1|TRBJ2-6
CASSLEGQGALGANVLTF
TGTGCCAGCTCACTGGAGGGACAGGGGGCGCTGGGGGCCAACGTCCTGACTTTC
>TRBV18|-|TRBD1|TRBJ2-7
CASSPGTGADEQYF
TGTGCCAGCTCTCCCGGGACAGGCGCCGACGAGCAGTACTTC
>TRBV19|-|-|TRBJ1-4
CASRHGGLNEKLFF
TGTGCCAGTAGGCACGGCGGACTTAATGAAAAACTGTTTTTT
>TRBV5-1|-|TRBD2|TRBJ2-7
CASSELAGGPVEQYF
TGCGCCAGCAGCGAACTAGCGGGAGGGCCGGTCGAGCAGTACTTC
>TRBV7-2|-|TRBD2|TRBJ2-1
CASSLNWGRAVYNEQFF
TGTGCCAGCAGCTTAAATTGGGGGAGGGCCGTATACAATGAGCAGTTCTTC
>TRBV9|-|TRBD2|TRBJ2-3
CASSGGTSGRTDTQYF
TGTGCCAGCAGCGGCGGGACTAGCGGGCGCACAGATACGCAGTATTTT
>TRBV10-3|-|-|TRBJ1-2
CAINRQVNYGYTF
TGTGCCATCAACCGACAGGTGAACTATGGCTACACCTTC
>TRBV19|-|TRBD1|TRBJ1-1
CASSPWTGNTEAFF
TGTGCCAGTAGTCCCTGGACAGGAAACACTGAAGCTTTCTTT
>TRBV2|-|TRBD1|TRBJ2-7
CASRTGRSYEQYF
TGTGCCAGCAGGACAGGGCGCTCCTACGAGCAGTACTTC
>TRBV29-1|-|-|TRBJ2-2
CSVEDEGRGGELFF
TGCAGCGTTGAAGATGAGGGCAGGGGCGGGGAGCTGTTTTTT
>TRBV4-3|-|TRBD2|TRBJ2-7
CASSLEGLAAYEQYF
TGCGCCAGCAGCCTGGAGGGACTAGCGGCCTACGAGCAGTACTTC
>TRBV7-2|-|TRBD2|TRBJ2-1
CASRVSSGRAGDEQFF
TGTGCCAGCAGGGTTTCTAGCGGGAGGGCAGGAGATGAGCAGTTCTTC
>TRBV5-6|once|-|TRBJ2-7
CASSSTGREIYEQYF
TGTGCCAGCAGCTCAACGGGACGGGAGATCTACGAGCAGTACTTC
>TRBV9|-|-|TRBJ2-4
CASSVNTTVQYF
TGTGCCAGCAGCGTGAATACGACTGTTCAGTACTTC
>TRBV7-8|-|-|TRBJ1-2
CASSLGGGSNYGYTF
TGTGCCAGCAGCTTAGGGGGGGGTTCTAACTATGGCTACACCTTC
>TRBV28|-|-|TRBJ2-7
CASSLSREQYF
TGTGCCAGCAGTTTATCCCGCGAGCAGTACTTC
>TRBV5-8|-|-|TRBJ1-3
CASSLGDSYSGNTIYF
TGTGCCAGCAGCTTGGGGGACTCCTACTCTGGAAACACCATATATTTT
>TRBV4-2|-|-|TRBJ1-4
CASSGRQATNEKLFF
TGTGCCAGCAGCGGGCGACAGGCAACTAATGAAAAACTGTTTTTT
>TRBV6-4|medium-sized|TRBD1|TRBJ2-1
CASSRSGTGGNLREQFF
TGTGCCAGCAGCCGCTCCGGGACAGGGGGCAATTTACGTGAGCAGTTCTTC
>TRBV10-2|medium-sized|-|TRBJ1-3
CASSGATSGNTIYF
TGCGCCAGCAGTGGGGCTACCTCTGGAAACACCATATATTTT
>TRBV6-5|-|-|TRBJ1-1
CASSYQGNTEAFF
TGTGCCAGCAGTTACCAGGGGAACACTGAAGCTTTCTTT
>TRBV27|-|TRBD1|TRBJ2-3
CASSLTGGSTDTQYF
TGTGCCAGCAGTTTAACAGGGGGAAGCACAGATACGCAGTATTTT
>TRBV7-9|-|TRBD1|TRBJ1-1
CASSLGQWDASEAFF
TGTGCCAGCAGCTTGGGACAGTGGGATGCCTCTGAAGCTTTCTTT
>TRBV5-6|-|-|TRBJ2-5
CASSLERPETQYF
TGTGCCAGCAGCTTGGAGCGTCCGGAGACCCAGTACTTC
>TRBV12-5|-|TRBD1|TRBJ1-1
CASGLVHGTDFLNTEAFF
TGTGCTAGTGGTTTGGTTCACGGGACAGATTTTTTGAACACTGAAGCTTTCTTT
>TRBV15|-|TRBD1|TRBJ2-2
CATSLRQGSMGELFF
TGTGCCACCAGCTTACGACAGGGTAGTATGGGGGAGCTGTTTTTT
>TRBV4-3|many|-|TRBJ2-7
CASSQEPGSSYEQYF
TGCGCCAGCAGCCAAGAGCCAGGCAGCTCCTACGAGCAGTACTTC
>TRBV4-3|-|TRBD2|TRBJ2-7
CASSRRRAQVAGEDEQYF
TGCGCCAGCAGCCGGCGCAGGGCACAGGTAGCGGGAGAGGACGAGCAGTACTTC
>TRBV6-4|-|-|TRBJ2-1
CASSELAGNEQFF
TGTGCCAGCAGTGAGCTAGCTGGCAATGAGCAGTTCTTC
>TRBV29-1|-|-|TRBJ2-1
CSLVGSYSYNEQFF
TGCAGCCTCGTGGGGAGTTACTCCTACAATGAGCAGTTCTTC
>TRBV11-2|-|-|TRBJ2-3
CASSSLSSAGTDTQYF
TGTGCCAGCAGCTCGCTTTCTAGCGCAGGCACAGATACGCAGTATTTT
>TRBV30|few|TRBD2|TRBJ2-3
CAWRIAGAGEADTQYF
TGTGCCTGGAGAATAGCGGGAGCCGGGGAAGCAGATACGCAGTATTTT
>TRBV28|-|-|TRBJ1-4
CASRGDEKLFF
TGTGCCAGCCGGGGAGATGAAAAACTGTTTTTT
>TRBV19|few|TRBD1|TRBJ1-2
CASRGRGLEGYTF
TGTGCCAGTAGGGGCAGGGGGCTGGAGGGCTACACCTTC
>TRBV5-1|few|TRBD1|TRBJ1-2
CASSLMTGANYGYTF
TGCGCCAGCAGCTTGATGACAGGGGCTAACTATGGCTACACCTTC
>TRBV9|-|TRBD1|TRBJ2-1
CASSVAGVGTGWGNEQFF
TGTGCCAGCAGCGTAGCTGGGGTAGGGACAGGGTGGGGCAATGAGCAGTTCTTC
>TRBV11-2|-|TRBD2|TRBJ2-3
CASSLRLAGGPRTDTQYF
TGTGCCAGCAGCTTGAGACTAGCGGGAGGGCCCCGGACAGATACGCAGTATTTT
>TRBV4-3|-|-|TRBJ1-1
CASSQWAGMNTEAFF
TGCGCCAGCAGCCAGTGGGCAGGGATGAACACTGAAGCTTTCTTT
>TRBV7-9|-|-|TRBJ2-7
CASSLSGLYEQYF
TGTGCCAGCAGCTTAAGCGGGCTCTACGAGCAGTACTTC
>TRBV27|-|-|TRBJ2-3
CASSRPTLLDTQYF
TGTGCCAGCAGCCGCCCAACCCTATTGGATACGCAGTATTTT
>TRBV27|-|-|TRBJ1-1
CASSLLGGTEAFF
TGTGCCAGCAGTTTATTGGGGGGCACTGAAGCTTTCTTT
>TRBV27|few|-|TRBJ1-4
CASSLMRGEKLFF
TGTGCCAGCAGTTTAATGCGGGGTGAAAAACTGTTTTTT
>TRBV4-3|many|-|TRBJ1-2
CASSQDRLRTADGYTF
TGCGCCAGCAGCCAAGACCGATTGAGGACTGCGGATGGCTACACCTTC
>TRBV7-2|-|-|TRBJ2-5
CASSLGRSRGLLGETQYF
TGTGCCAGCAGCTTAGGGAGATCTCGAGGCCTACTCGGAGAGACCCAGTACTTC
>TRBV6-1|medium-sized|-|TRBJ1-2
CASRLAGANYGYTF
TGTGCCAGCAGATTGGCAGGGGCGAACTATGGCTACACCTTC
>TRBV2|-|TRBD1|TRBJ2-3
CASSPTGVWADTQYF
TGTGCCAGCAGTCCGACAGGGGTGTGGGCAGATACGCAGTATTTT
>TRBV25-1|-|TRBD1|TRBJ2-2
CASSVRTGSAGELFF
TGTGCCAGCAGTGTGAGGACAGGTTCTGCCGGGGAGCTGTTTTTT
>TRBV28|-|-|TRBJ2-3
CASRRAQGTDTQYF
TGTGCCAGCCGGCGGGCCCAAGGGACAGATACGCAGTATTTT